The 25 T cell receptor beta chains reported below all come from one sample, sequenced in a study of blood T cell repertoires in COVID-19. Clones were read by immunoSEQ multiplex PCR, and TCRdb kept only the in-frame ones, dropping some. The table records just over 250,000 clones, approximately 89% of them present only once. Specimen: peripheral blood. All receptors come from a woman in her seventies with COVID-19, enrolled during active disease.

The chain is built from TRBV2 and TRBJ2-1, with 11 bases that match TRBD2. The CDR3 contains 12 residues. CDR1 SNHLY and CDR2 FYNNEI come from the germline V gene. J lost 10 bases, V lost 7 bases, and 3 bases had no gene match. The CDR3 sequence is CASTTSGEEQFF. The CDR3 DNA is TGTGCCAGCACGACTAGCGGGGAAGAGCAGTTCTTC.

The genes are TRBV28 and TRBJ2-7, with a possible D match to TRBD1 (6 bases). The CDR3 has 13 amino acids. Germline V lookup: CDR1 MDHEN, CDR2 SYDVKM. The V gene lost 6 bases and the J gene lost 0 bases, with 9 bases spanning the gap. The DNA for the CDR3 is TGTGCCAGCAGGGGGACATTCTCCTACGAGCAGTACTTC. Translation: CASRGTFSYEQYF.

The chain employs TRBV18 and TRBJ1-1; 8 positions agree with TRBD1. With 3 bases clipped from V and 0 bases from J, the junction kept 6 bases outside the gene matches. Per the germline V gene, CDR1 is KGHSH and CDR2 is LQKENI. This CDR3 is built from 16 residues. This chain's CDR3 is CASSPQNRGLNTEAFF. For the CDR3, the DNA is TGTGCCAGCTCACCCCAAAACAGGGGGTTGAACACTGAAGCTTTCTTT.

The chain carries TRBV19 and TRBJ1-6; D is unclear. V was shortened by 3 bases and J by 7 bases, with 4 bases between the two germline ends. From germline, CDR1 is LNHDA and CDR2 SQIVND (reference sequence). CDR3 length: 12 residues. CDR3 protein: CASSMRNSPLHF. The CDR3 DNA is TGTGCCAGTAGTATGCGGAATTCACCCCTCCACTTT.

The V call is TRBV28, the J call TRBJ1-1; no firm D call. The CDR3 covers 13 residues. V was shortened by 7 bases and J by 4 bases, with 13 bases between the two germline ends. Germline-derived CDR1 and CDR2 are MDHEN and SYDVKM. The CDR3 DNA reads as TGTGCCAGCACCCTAGACGGCCTCACTGAAGCTTTCTTT. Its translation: CASTLDGLTEAFF.

The CDR3 coding sequence is TGTGCCAGCTCACCAGTGACAGGGGGCGATGAAGCTTTCTTT. Encoded protein: CASSPVTGGDEAFF. This sequence joins TRBV18 and TRBJ1-1; 10 positions match TRBD1. The CDR3 runs to 14 residues. V gave up 2 bases and J gave up 7 bases; unmatched junction bases: 4. The germline V gene encodes CDR1 KGHSH and CDR2 LQKENI.

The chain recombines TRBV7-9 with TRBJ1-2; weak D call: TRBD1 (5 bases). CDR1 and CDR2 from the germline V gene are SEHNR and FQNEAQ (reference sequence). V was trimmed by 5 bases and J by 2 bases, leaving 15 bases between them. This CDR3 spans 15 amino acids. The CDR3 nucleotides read TGTGCCAGCAGCCACCTGGGAGGGGTGAACTATGGCTACACCTTC. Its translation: CASSHLGGVNYGYTF.

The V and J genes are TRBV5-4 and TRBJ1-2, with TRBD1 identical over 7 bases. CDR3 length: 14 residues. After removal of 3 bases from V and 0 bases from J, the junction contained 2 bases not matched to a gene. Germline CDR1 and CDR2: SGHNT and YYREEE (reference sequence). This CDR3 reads CASSWDSSNYGYTF. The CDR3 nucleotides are TGTGCCAGCAGCTGGGACAGCTCTAACTATGGCTACACCTTC.

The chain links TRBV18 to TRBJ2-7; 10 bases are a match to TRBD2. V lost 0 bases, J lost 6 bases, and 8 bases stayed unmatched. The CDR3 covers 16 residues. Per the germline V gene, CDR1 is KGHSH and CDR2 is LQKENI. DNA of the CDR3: TGTGCCAGCTCACCACCAGAAGCGGGAGGGAGCGGCGAGCAGTACTTC. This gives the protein CASSPPEAGGSGEQYF.

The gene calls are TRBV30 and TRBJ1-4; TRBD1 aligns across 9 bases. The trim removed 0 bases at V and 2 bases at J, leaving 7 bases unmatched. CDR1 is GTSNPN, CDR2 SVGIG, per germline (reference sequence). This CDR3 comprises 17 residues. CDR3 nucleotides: TGTGCCTGGAGTGTAAGGGGACAGGGCCCGACTAATGAAAAACTGTTTTTT. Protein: CAWSVRGQGPTNEKLFF. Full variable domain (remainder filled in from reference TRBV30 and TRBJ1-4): SQTIHQWPATLVQPVGSPLSLECTVEGTSNPNLYWYRQAAGRGLQLLFYSVGIGQISSEVPQNLSASRPQDRQFILSSKKLLLSDSGFYLCAWSVRGQGPTNEKLFFGSGTQLSVL.

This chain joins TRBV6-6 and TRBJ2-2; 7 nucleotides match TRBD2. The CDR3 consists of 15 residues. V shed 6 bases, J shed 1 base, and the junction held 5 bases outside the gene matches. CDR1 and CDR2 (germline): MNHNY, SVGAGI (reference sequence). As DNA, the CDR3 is TGTGCCAGCAGGGAGGGACTACTGAACACCGGGGAGCTGTTTTTT. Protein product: CASREGLLNTGELFF.

The CDR3 is CATSEGGSRANYGYTF. The CDR3, as DNA: TGTGCCACCAGTGAGGGGGGGAGCAGGGCTAACTATGGCTACACCTTC. The V and J genes are TRBV24-1 and TRBJ1-2; D is perhaps TRBD1 (5 bases). The CDR3 is made up of 16 amino acids. V lost 4 bases, J lost 0 bases, and 14 bases lay in between. From germline, CDR1 is KGHDR and CDR2 SFDVKD.

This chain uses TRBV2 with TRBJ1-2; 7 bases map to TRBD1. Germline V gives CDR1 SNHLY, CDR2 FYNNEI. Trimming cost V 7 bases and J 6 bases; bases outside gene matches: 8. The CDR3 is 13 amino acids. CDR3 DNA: TGTGCCAGCACCACCAGACAGGGAAATGGCTACACCTTC. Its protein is CASTTRQGNGYTF.

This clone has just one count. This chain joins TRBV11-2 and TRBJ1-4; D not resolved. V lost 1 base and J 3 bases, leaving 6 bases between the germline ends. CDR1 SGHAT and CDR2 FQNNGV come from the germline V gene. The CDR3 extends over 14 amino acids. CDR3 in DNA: TGTGCCAGCAGCTTAGGCAGTGCTAATGAAAAACTGTTTTTT. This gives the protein CASSLGSANEKLFF.

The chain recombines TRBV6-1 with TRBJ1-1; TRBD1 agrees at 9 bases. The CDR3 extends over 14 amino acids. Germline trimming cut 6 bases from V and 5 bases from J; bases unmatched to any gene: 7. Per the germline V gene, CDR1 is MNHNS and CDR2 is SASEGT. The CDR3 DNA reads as TGTGCCAGCAGCCTCAGACAGGGGGAGACTGAAGCTTTCTTT. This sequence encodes CASSLRQGETEAFF.

The CDR3 sequence: CAISALSLGGELFF. Here the CDR3 DNA reads TGTGCCATCAGTGCCCTTAGTCTAGGCGGGGAGCTGTTTTTT. The genes are TRBV10-3 and TRBJ2-2, with D uncertain. Per germline, CDR1 ENHRY and CDR2 SYGVKD. V lost 4 bases, J lost 7 bases, and 13 bases lay in between. The CDR3 is 14 amino acids.

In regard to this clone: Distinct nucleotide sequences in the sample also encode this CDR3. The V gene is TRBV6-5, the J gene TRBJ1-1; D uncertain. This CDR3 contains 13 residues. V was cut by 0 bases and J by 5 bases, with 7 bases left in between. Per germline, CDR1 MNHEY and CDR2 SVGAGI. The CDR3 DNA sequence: TGTGCCAGCAGTTACTCGGGGAGGACTGAAGCTTTCTTT. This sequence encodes CASSYSGRTEAFF.

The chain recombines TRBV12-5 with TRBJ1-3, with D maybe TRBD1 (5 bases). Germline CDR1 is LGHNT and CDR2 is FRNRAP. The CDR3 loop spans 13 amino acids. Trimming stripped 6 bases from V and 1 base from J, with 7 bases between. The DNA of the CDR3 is TGTGCTAGTGGGGCAGGGTCTGGAAACACCATATATTTT. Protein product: CASGAGSGNTIYF.

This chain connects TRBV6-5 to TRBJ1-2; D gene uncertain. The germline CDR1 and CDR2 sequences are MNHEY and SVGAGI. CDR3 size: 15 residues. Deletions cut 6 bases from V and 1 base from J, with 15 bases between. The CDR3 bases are TGTGCCAGCAGCGCCGCTTCAGGATTTAACTATGGCTACACCTTC. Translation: CASSAASGFNYGYTF.

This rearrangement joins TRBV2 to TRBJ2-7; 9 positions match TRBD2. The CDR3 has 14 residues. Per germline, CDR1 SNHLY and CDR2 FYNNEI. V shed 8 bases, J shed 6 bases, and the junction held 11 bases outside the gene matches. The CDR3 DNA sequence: TGTGCCAGCGCGAGAGTAGCGGGAGATACCGAGCAGTACTTC. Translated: CASARVAGDTEQYF.

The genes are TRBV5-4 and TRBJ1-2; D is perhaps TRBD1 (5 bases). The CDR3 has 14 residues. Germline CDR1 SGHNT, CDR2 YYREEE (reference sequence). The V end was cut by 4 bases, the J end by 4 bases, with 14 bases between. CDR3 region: CASSIKGAVYGYTF. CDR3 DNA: TGTGCCAGCAGCATAAAAGGGGCGGTCTATGGCTACACCTTC.

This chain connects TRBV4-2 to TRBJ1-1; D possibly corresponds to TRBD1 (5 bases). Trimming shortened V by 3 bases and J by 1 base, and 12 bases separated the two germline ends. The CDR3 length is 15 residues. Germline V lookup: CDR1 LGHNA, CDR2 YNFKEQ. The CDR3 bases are TGTGCCAGCAGCCAGGGGCGCCAGGGGAACACTGAAGCTTTCTTT. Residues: CASSQGRQGNTEAFF.

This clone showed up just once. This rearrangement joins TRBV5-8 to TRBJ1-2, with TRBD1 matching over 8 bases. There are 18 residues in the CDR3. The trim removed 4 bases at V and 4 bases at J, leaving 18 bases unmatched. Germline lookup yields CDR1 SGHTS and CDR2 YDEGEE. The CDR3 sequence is CASSPRGQGARFGYGYTF. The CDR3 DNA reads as TGTGCCAGCAGCCCTAGGGGCCAGGGGGCGCGTTTCGGCTATGGCTACACCTTC.

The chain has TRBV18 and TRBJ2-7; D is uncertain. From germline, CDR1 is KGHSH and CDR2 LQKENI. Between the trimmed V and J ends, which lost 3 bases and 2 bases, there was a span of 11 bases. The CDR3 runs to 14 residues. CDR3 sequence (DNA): TGTGCCAGCTCACCCCGCGACAACGCCTACGAGCAGTACTTC. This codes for CASSPRDNAYEQYF.

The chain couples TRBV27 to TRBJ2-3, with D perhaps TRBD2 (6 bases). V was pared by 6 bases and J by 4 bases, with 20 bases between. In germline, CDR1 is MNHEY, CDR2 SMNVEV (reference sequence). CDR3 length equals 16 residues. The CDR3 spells CASRVYGGMGADTQYF. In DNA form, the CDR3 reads TGTGCCAGCAGGGTCTATGGCGGGATGGGGGCAGATACGCAGTATTTT.